These T cell receptor beta chains were read from a single sample in a study of blood T cell repertoires in COVID-19. The assay was immunoSEQ multiplex PCR, and TCRdb's table has in-frame clones only and misses some. The table has approximately 360,000 clones, more than 75% seen once; the top ten hold around 2%. Sequenced input: PBMCs or T cells enriched from blood (not recorded which). The receptors come from a man aged 40-49 years in a cohort exposed to, infected with or recovered from COVID-19 (not recorded which). Both conserved end residues are part of each CDR3. A D gene is named only where the DNA matches it firmly. Only part of the rows carry a size: once, few, many, or a class if the clone is expanded.

j_call | d_call | v_call | clone_size | cdr3_nt | cdr3_aa
TRBJ1-1 | NA | TRBV1 | NA | TGCACCAGCAGCCAAGACCCCCCACAGGGAGTGAACACTGAAGCTTTCTTT | CTSSQDPPQGVNTEAFF
TRBJ1-3 | TRBD1 | TRBV29-1 | NA | TGCAGCGTTGGGACAGGGGGTGGAAACACCATATATTTT | CSVGTGGGNTIYF
TRBJ1-4 | NA | TRBV25-1 | once | TGTGCCAGCAGTGATTCCCCAGGGGAAAAACTGTTTTTT | CASSDSPGEKLFF
TRBJ2-7 | NA | TRBV27 | NA | TGTGCCAGCAGTTGGCAGTCCCACTCCTACGAGCAGTACTTC | CASSWQSHSYEQYF
TRBJ2-5 | TRBD2 | TRBV7-3 | NA | TGTGCCAGCAGCTCCCGCGGTAGCGGGAGAGGGCAAGAGACCCAGTACTTC | CASSSRGSGRGQETQYF
TRBJ2-1 | NA | TRBV5-1 | NA | TGCGCCAGCAGCTCCGGTTTACAGGGACACGTAACCAATGAGCAGTTCTTC | CASSSGLQGHVTNEQFF
TRBJ2-3 | TRBD2 | TRBV18 | NA | TGTGCCAGCTCACCCAGGTCTAGCGGAAGCTCAGATACGCAGTATTTT | CASSPRSSGSSDTQYF
TRBJ2-5 | TRBD2 | TRBV12-5 | NA | TGTGCTAGTGGTCTAGGACTAGCAGCCGTCCAAGAGACCCAGTACTTC | CASGLGLAAVQETQYF
TRBJ2-1 | TRBD2 | TRBV5-4 | NA | TGTGCCAGCAGCTTGGTGGCTACTAGCGGGAGCTACAATGAGCAGTTCTTC | CASSLVATSGSYNEQFF
TRBJ1-2 | NA | TRBV5-1 | NA | TGCGCCAGCAGCTTGTCAGGGGTCGGGTATGGCTACACCTTC | CASSLSGVGYGYTF
TRBJ2-2 | TRBD2 | TRBV3-1/TRBV3-2 | once | TGTGCCAGCAGCCAAACGGCGGGGGGCGACACCGGGGAGCTGTTTTTT | CASSQTAGGDTGELFF
TRBJ2-3 | TRBD1 | TRBV28 | NA | TGTGCCAGCAGTTATAGGGACAGGGAATCAGATACGCAGTATTTT | CASSYRDRESDTQYF
TRBJ1-1 | NA | TRBV10-2 | NA | TGCGCCAGCAGACTCGACGGGTGGCCCACTGAAGCTTTCTTT | CASRLDGWPTEAFF
TRBJ2-5 | TRBD2 | TRBV4-2 | NA | TGTGCCAGCAGTCAAGGTAGCGGGAGGGCCCGGGAGACCCAGTACTTC | CASSQGSGRARETQYF
TRBJ1-6 | TRBD1 | TRBV28 | NA | TGTGCCAGCAGTTCGACAGGGCCGCGCGGTTCACCCCTCCACTTT | CASSSTGPRGSPLHF
TRBJ2-1 | TRBD2 | TRBV5-4 | NA | TGTGCCAGGACTAGCGGGATGGATGAGCAGTTCTTC | CARTSGMDEQFF
TRBJ2-7 | TRBD2 | TRBV27 | NA | TGTGCCAGCAGTGCCTATGGGACTAGCGGAGCCTACGAGCAGTACTTC | CASSAYGTSGAYEQYF
TRBJ2-7 | TRBD1 | TRBV14 | NA | TGTGCCAGCAGCCAGGACAGGGAACACGAGCAGTACTTC | CASSQDREHEQYF
TRBJ1-6 | TRBD1 | TRBV5-4 | NA | TGTGCCAGCAGCAAAGCAGGGGGCTCCTATAATTCACCCCTCCACTTT | CASSKAGGSYNSPLHF
TRBJ1-2 | TRBD1 | TRBV18 | NA | TGTGCCAGCTCACCCGGGACAGGGAGTAGCTATGGCTACACCTTC | CASSPGTGSSYGYTF
TRBJ2-7 | TRBD2 | TRBV19 | NA | TGTGCCAGTAGTATACTAGCGGACTCCTACGAGCAGTACTTC | CASSILADSYEQYF
TRBJ2-7 | TRBD1 | TRBV27 | few | TGTGCCAGCAGGAGTAGGCTGGGACAGAACTACGAGCAGTACTTC | CASRSRLGQNYEQYF
TRBJ2-5 | TRBD2 | TRBV14 | once | TGTGCCAGCAGCCAAAGAGCGGGAGGTTTTTTAGAGACCCAGTACTTC | CASSQRAGGFLETQYF
TRBJ2-7 | TRBD2 | TRBV27 | NA | TGTGCCAGCACCGAAACTAGCGGATCCTACGAGCAGTACTTC | CASTETSGSYEQYF
TRBJ2-1 | TRBD2 | TRBV10-1 | NA | TGCGCCACCGGGACTAGCGGGAGTTTGGCTAATGAGCAGTTCTTC | CATGTSGSLANEQFF
TRBJ1-4 | TRBD1 | TRBV7-8 | NA | TGTGCCAGCAGCTTAGTAAGGGACAGGCCTCGGGGGGAAAAACTGTTTTTT | CASSLVRDRPRGEKLFF
TRBJ2-7 | NA | TRBV2 | NA | TGTGCCAGCAGTGACTGGGCCAGCTCGAGCTACGAGCAGTACTTC | CASSDWASSSYEQYF
TRBJ2-1 | NA | TRBV9 | NA | TGTGCCAGCAGCGTAGCTACCGAACGACATTTCAATGAGCAGTTCTTC | CASSVATERHFNEQFF
TRBJ2-1 | TRBD2 | TRBV10-3 | NA | TGTGCCATCAGTCCCCCCGCGGGAGTTGAGCAGTTCTTC | CAISPPAGVEQFF
TRBJ2-2 | NA | TRBV30 | NA | TGTGCCTGGAGTGTACGACAGGCCCGGGAGCTGTTTTTT | CAWSVRQARELFF
TRBJ1-3 | TRBD1 | TRBV7-6 | NA | TGTGCCAGCAGCTTACAGGGGGGTAGTGGAAACACCATATATTTT | CASSLQGGSGNTIYF
TRBJ1-6 | NA | TRBV12-2 | NA | TGTGCAAGTCGCTTGGAGGGGGGGAATTCACCCCTCCACTTT | CASRLEGGNSPLHF